These 18 T cell receptor beta chains share one sample of origin, sequenced in a study of blood T cell repertoires in COVID-19. Some clones are missing from TCRdb's copy, which holds only in-frame ones; the method was immunoSEQ multiplex PCR. The table records more than 15,000 clones, roughly three quarters of them present only once. The specimen sequenced was peripheral blood. The receptors come from a man aged 60-69 years with active or convalescent COVID-19.

The chain links TRBV10-3 to TRBJ2-1, with 12 bases aligning to TRBD1. V was pared by 5 bases and J by 6 bases, with 5 bases of the junction left unmatched. The germline gives CDR1 ENHRY, CDR2 SYGVKD. CDR3 size: 15 residues. CDR3 loop: CAISTGQGAGNEQFF. The DNA for the CDR3 is TGTGCCATCAGTACGGGACAGGGGGCGGGCAATGAGCAGTTCTTC.

This clone appeared a single time. The chain combines TRBV19 with TRBJ1-2; 11 bases are shared with TRBD1. With V trimmed by 3 bases and J by 4 bases, 4 bases remained unmatched. CDR1 and CDR2 (germline): LNHDA, SQIVND (reference sequence). This CDR3 has 15 residues. The CDR3 DNA is TGTGCCAGTAGTATGGACAGGGGGCAGGGCTATGGCTACACCTTC. It is translated as CASSMDRGQGYGYTF.

The J gene is TRBJ2-2, the V gene TRBV19, with 8 bases matching TRBD1. The V gene's germline CDR1 is LNHDA and CDR2 SQIVND (reference sequence). The CDR3 runs 17 residues. V shed 4 bases, J shed 4 bases, and the junction held 11 bases outside the gene matches. Here the CDR3 reads CASSTPMTGVRTGELFF. The DNA for the CDR3 is TGTGCCAGTAGTACGCCCATGACAGGGGTACGCACCGGGGAGCTGTTTTTT.

This chain joins TRBV11-1 and TRBJ2-1; a weak D match, TRBD1 (5 bases). The CDR3 contains 16 residues. Germline V CDR1 and CDR2: SGHAT, FQDESV (reference sequence). Trimming removed 1 base at V and 0 bases at J, with 10 bases between. CDR3 DNA sequence: TGTGCCAGCAGCTTAGGCAGGGTACACTCCTACAATGAGCAGTTCTTC. It codes for CASSLGRVHSYNEQFF. Looking up the rest from reference TRBV11-1 and TRBJ2-1 gives the full variable domain: EAEVAQSPRYKITEKSQAVAFWCDPISGHATLYWYRQILGQGPELLVQFQDESVVDDSQLPKDRFSAERLKGVDSTLKIQPAELGDSAMYLCASSLGRVHSYNEQFFGPGTRLTVL.

This chain links TRBV29-1 with TRBJ2-7; D perhaps matches TRBD1 (5 bases). Germline V gives CDR1 SQVTM, CDR2 ANQGSEA. This CDR3 is 13 amino acids long. Trimming left V 3 bases short and J 0 bases short, with 9 bases between. CDR3 sequence: CSVDDRASYEQYF. CDR3 bases: TGCAGCGTTGACGACAGAGCCTCCTACGAGCAGTACTTC.

The chain carries TRBV6-5 and TRBJ1-5; 9 positions agree with TRBD1. Per the germline V gene, CDR1 is MNHEY and CDR2 is SVGAGI. The J segment lost 4 bases and the V segment lost 4 bases, leaving 2 bases of the junction unmatched. The CDR3 is 14 amino acids. The CDR3 DNA reads as TGTGCCAGCAGTTCCGGGACAGGGAATCAGCCCCAGCATTTT. Its translation: CASSSGTGNQPQHF.

In DNA form, the CDR3 reads TGTGCCAGCGGACTGGATAGCAATCAGCCCCAGCATTTT. This codes for CASGLDSNQPQHF. The gene calls are TRBV6-5 and TRBJ1-5; D not certain. V lost 8 bases and J 0 bases, leaving 8 bases between the germline ends. The CDR3 is 13 amino acids. Germline V gene lookup returns CDR1 MNHEY and CDR2 SVGAGI.

The table lists this clone with a few counts. V gene TRBV5-1 combines with J gene TRBJ1-1, with a weak D call TRBD1 (6 bases). This CDR3 has 15 residues. The germline CDR1 and CDR2 sequences are SGHRS and YFSETQ. V was cut by 0 bases and J by 2 bases, with 11 bases left in between. The CDR3 sequence: CASSLEQGGNTEAFF. Here the CDR3 DNA reads TGCGCCAGCAGCTTGGAACAGGGTGGAAACACTGAAGCTTTCTTT.

The V call is TRBV19, the J call TRBJ2-6; D is possibly TRBD1 (6 bases). The length of the CDR3 is 19 residues. V dropped 6 bases and J dropped 0 bases, with 21 bases sitting between them. Germline values: CDR1 LNHDA, CDR2 SQIVND (reference sequence). The CDR3 DNA follows: TGTGCCAGTAGGTCCAGCCCTGGACAGTCCCGCTCTGGGGCCAACGTCCTGACTTTC. Protein sequence: CASRSSPGQSRSGANVLTF.

V usage is TRBV25-1 and J usage is TRBJ2-2; 8 bases fit TRBD2. CDR1 is MGHDK and CDR2 is SYGVNS in the germline V gene. V was pared by 4 bases and J by 7 bases, with 8 bases of the junction left unmatched. This CDR3 contains 15 residues. The CDR3 DNA sequence: TGTGCCAGCAGTGTTTCCTCGGGGGGGATCGGGGAGCTGTTTTTT. It translates to CASSVSSGGIGELFF.

The chain recombines TRBV10-3 with TRBJ1-2; unclear D gene. V lost 0 bases and J lost 8, with 10 bases in between. The CDR3 runs to 13 residues. Germline CDR1 reads ENHRY; CDR2 reads SYGVKD. The CDR3: CAISESEGSGYTF. As DNA, the CDR3 is TGTGCCATCAGTGAGTCGGAGGGCTCGGGCTACACCTTC.

This clone was observed a single time. The V gene is TRBV5-1, the J gene TRBJ2-1; 9 positions agree with TRBD2. The CDR3 is 15 amino acids. V was pared by 2 bases and J by 8 bases, with 8 bases of the junction left unmatched. The germline V gene encodes CDR1 SGHRS and CDR2 YFSETQ. CDR3 in DNA: TGCGCCAGCAGCTTAATAGCGGGAGCAGGATATGAGCAGTTCTTC. Translated, it gives CASSLIAGAGYEQFF.

The chain combines TRBV19 with TRBJ1-1; 7 bases agree with TRBD1. Per germline, CDR1 LNHDA and CDR2 SQIVND (reference sequence). This CDR3 has 16 amino acids. Trimming cost V 5 bases and J 0 bases; bases outside gene matches: 9. The CDR3: CASSPRQGRMNTEAFF. The CDR3 region has the DNA TGTGCCAGTAGTCCTCGACAGGGCCGGATGAACACTGAAGCTTTCTTT.

The chain employs TRBV5-4 and TRBJ2-3, with 7 bases lining up with TRBD2. Trimming at V came to 4 bases and at J to 2 bases, leaving 10 bases not matched to a gene. CDR3 length: 16 residues. From germline, CDR1 is SGHNT and CDR2 YYREEE (reference sequence). CDR3 sequence reads: CASSPGGSPYTDTQYF. In DNA, the CDR3 is TGTGCCAGCAGCCCCGGGGGGAGCCCTTACACAGATACGCAGTATTTT. The full variable domain, with the rest looked up from reference TRBV5-4 and TRBJ2-3, is ETGVTQSPTHLIKTRGQQVTLRCSSQSGHNTVSWYQQALGQGPQFIFQYYREEENGRGNFPPRFSGLQFPNYSSELNVNALELDDSALYLCASSPGGSPYTDTQYFGPGTRLTVL.

V gene TRBV4-1 combines with J gene TRBJ2-7; 8 bases align to TRBD1. Germline CDR1 is MGHRA and CDR2 is YSYEKL. V was clipped by 4 bases and J by 3 bases; unmatched bases: 8. This CDR3 has 15 amino acids. CDR3 amino acids: CASSPRTGMNYEQYF. For the CDR3, the DNA is TGCGCCAGCAGCCCCCGGACAGGGATGAACTACGAGCAGTACTTC.

This chain links TRBV9 with TRBJ2-7; tentatively, D is TRBD1 (7 bases). The CDR3 spans 14 residues. Trimming took off 3 bases at V and 2 bases at J, with 12 bases between the two ends. Germline V lookup: CDR1 SGDLS, CDR2 YYNGEE. The CDR3 DNA reads TGTGCCAGCAGCGCCCAGGGGGGAACCTACGAGCAGTACTTC. Its translation: CASSAQGGTYEQYF.

The chain is built from TRBV28 and TRBJ1-2, with 9 bases matching TRBD1. Germline assignment: CDR1 MDHEN and CDR2 SYDVKM. The V segment lost 5 bases and the J segment 4 bases; nucleotides outside the gene matches: 8. The CDR3 contains 15 residues. The DNA for the CDR3 is TGTGCCAGCAGTAGAGGGACAGGGAGTGGCTATGGCTACACCTTC. Its protein is CASSRGTGSGYGYTF.

The rearrangement joins TRBV2 to TRBJ1-1, with TRBD1 identical over 8 bases. V gave up 3 bases and J gave up 5 bases; unmatched junction bases: 5. The CDR3 is 14 amino acids. Germline CDR1 reads SNHLY; CDR2 reads FYNNEI. CDR3 in amino acids: CASSDGQGGTEAFF. The CDR3 nucleotides are TGTGCCAGCAGTGATGGACAGGGCGGGACTGAAGCTTTCTTT.